This T cell receptor (beta chain) was captured by sequencing in a study of blood T cell repertoires in COVID-19. Study-level background: Acute and convalescent COVID-19 specimens originated in the United States, Italy and Spain.

Profiled with immunoSEQ multiplex PCR; TCRdb holds only in-frame clones, not every one. The sample records more than 200,000 clones, approximately 82% being singletons. This CDR3 is 18 amino acids long. After removal of 4 bases from V and 2 bases from J, the junction contained 15 bases not matched to a gene. Germline loops: CDR1 MGHRA, CDR2 YSYEKL. The V call is TRBV4-1, the J call TRBJ2-7; 9 bases are a match to TRBD2. Sequencing input: peripheral blood. The TCR comes from a man aged 40-49 years with active or convalescent COVID-19. The CDR3 DNA reads as TGCGCCAGCAGCCGACAATCCCGGCGGGAGGGCGGGACCTACGAGCAGTACTTC. It yields the protein CASSRQSRREGGTYEQYF.